These T cell receptor beta chains were read from a single sample in a study of cytomegalovirus exposure and HLA in healthy donors. Assay: immunoSEQ multiplex PCR; the TCRdb copy retains only in-frame clones and omits some. The sample has 200,000 to 300,000 clones, around 83% seen once. The material sequenced was PBMCs. The receptors shown here come from a girl aged 2 to 10 in good health and CMV-seronegative. Each CDR3 is given with its conserved first and last residue. Fields, in order: D gene, J gene, clone size, V gene, CDR3 protein, CDR3 DNA. The D gene is left open where the match is weak. Clone size is stated in some rows and not others, as once, few, many or a class when expanded.

D: TRBD1
J: TRBJ2-5
size: .
V: TRBV5-8
CDR3: CASSFWTGGGETQYF
DNA: TGTGCCAGCAGCTTCTGGACAGGGGGGGGAGAGACCCAGTACTTC

D: TRBD1
J: TRBJ2-7
size: .
V: TRBV27
CDR3: CASSFLTGGYSYEQYF
DNA: TGTGCCAGCAGTTTTCTCACAGGGGGATACTCCTACGAGCAGTACTTC

D: TRBD2
J: TRBJ2-3
size: .
V: TRBV10-3
CDR3: CAIRTTSGGLTDTQYF
DNA: TGTGCCATCAGAACCACTAGCGGGGGCCTCACAGATACGCAGTATTTT

D: TRBD1
J: TRBJ2-5
size: .
V: TRBV10-1
CDR3: CASSVGQGARETQYF
DNA: TGCGCCAGCAGTGTAGGGCAGGGGGCGCGGGAGACCCAGTACTTC

D: .
J: TRBJ1-6
size: once
V: TRBV12-1
CDR3: CASSFEPTGRNNSPLHF
DNA: TGTGCCAGCAGCTTTGAACCGACAGGGAGGAATAATTCACCCCTCCACTTT

D: .
J: TRBJ1-1
size: .
V: TRBV4-2
CDR3: CASSQDQQGTNTEAFF
DNA: TGTGCCAGCAGCCAAGATCAGCAGGGGACGAACACTGAAGCTTTCTTT

D: .
J: TRBJ1-2
size: .
V: TRBV27
CDR3: CASSPLDSNYGYTF
DNA: TGTGCCAGCAGTCCGCTGGACAGTAACTATGGCTACACCTTC

D: .
J: TRBJ1-2
size: .
V: TRBV27
CDR3: CASSPSDSPFYGYTF
DNA: TGTGCCAGCAGTCCCTCGGACAGCCCCTTCTATGGCTACACCTTC

D: .
J: TRBJ2-5
size: few
V: TRBV5-1
CDR3: CASSLRSETQYF
DNA: TGCGCCAGCAGCTTGAGAAGCGAGACCCAGTACTTC

D: TRBD2
J: TRBJ2-5
size: .
V: TRBV6-1
CDR3: CASSGASGENTQYF
DNA: TGTGCCAGCAGTGGGGCTAGCGGGGAGAATACCCAGTACTTC

D: .
J: TRBJ1-2
size: .
V: TRBV30
CDR3: CAWRTAGVYGYTF
DNA: TGTGCCTGGAGGACAGCGGGAGTCTATGGCTACACCTTC

D: TRBD2
J: TRBJ2-7
size: few
V: TRBV7-2
CDR3: CASSLGPLAGGNEQYF
DNA: TGTGCCAGCAGCTTAGGCCCATTGGCGGGGGGAAACGAGCAGTACTTC

D: TRBD2
J: TRBJ2-4
size: .
V: TRBV9
CDR3: CASSPAQRESIQYF
DNA: TGTGCCAGCAGCCCTGCACAGCGGGAAAGCATTCAGTACTTC

D: .
J: TRBJ1-2
size: .
V: TRBV5-1
CDR3: CASSFVPGGGDGYTF
DNA: TGCGCCAGCAGCTTTGTTCCGGGAGGTGGGGATGGCTACACCTTC

D: TRBD2
J: TRBJ2-7
size: .
V: TRBV5-4
CDR3: CASSGGVGPPGGPSEQYF
DNA: TGTGCCAGCAGCGGAGGGGTGGGTCCCCCGGGGGGGCCCAGCGAGCAGTACTTC

D: .
J: TRBJ1-4
size: .
V: TRBV10-1
CDR3: CASSDFARGGKLFF
DNA: TGCGCCAGCAGTGATTTCGCGAGGGGAGGAAAACTGTTTTTT

D: .
J: TRBJ2-7
size: once
V: TRBV6-5
CDR3: CGTSRRGSQATEQYF
DNA: TGTGGTACGAGCCGGAGGGGATCTCAGGCTACCGAGCAGTACTTC

D: .
J: TRBJ2-2
size: .
V: TRBV7-3
CDR3: CASSPNGGANTGELFF
DNA: TGTGCCAGCAGCCCAAACGGGGGTGCGAACACCGGGGAGCTGTTTTTT

D: .
J: TRBJ1-1
size: .
V: TRBV6-5
CDR3: CASSYTGYLVETEAFF
DNA: TGTGCCAGCAGTTATACAGGGTATTTGGTGGAGACTGAAGCTTTCTTT

D: TRBD1
J: TRBJ1-5
size: once
V: TRBV6-1
CDR3: CASSEEARGTLAQHF
DNA: TGTGCCAGCAGTGAAGAGGCCAGGGGGACGTTGGCCCAGCATTTT